This T cell receptor (beta chain) derives from a study of CD4 T cells in relation to SARS-CoV-2 and coronaviruses. Profiled with immunoSEQ multiplex PCR; TCRdb holds only in-frame clones, not every one. In the table there are 35,000 to 45,000 clones, 85% to 90% of which are singletons. This clone was seen only once. The sample was memory CD4+ T cells from PBMCs. This receptor was obtained from an adult with COVID-19.

CDR3 region: CASSLFVGLSGYTF. The CDR3 region has the DNA TGTGCCAGCAGCTTGTTTGTAGGACTCAGTGGCTACACCTTC. The chain has TRBV5-4 and TRBJ1-2; no firm D call. The CDR3 sequence is 14 residues long. CDR1 SGHNT and CDR2 YYREEE come from the germline V gene (reference sequence). The germline V and J ends were trimmed by 1 base and 7 bases, with 14 bases remaining between them.